Listed here are 3 T cell receptor beta chains from one sample, sequenced in a study of T cell changes during pregnancy in multiple sclerosis. This table comes from immunoSEQ multiplex PCR, and its TCRdb copy is limited to in-frame clones, with some not included. The table shows about 73,000 clones, with about nine tenths occurring only once. Sequenced here: peripheral blood, sampled after pregnancy. The receptors derive from a female donor in good health, enrolled as a control in a pregnancy study.

The chain uses TRBV9 and TRBJ1-1, with D hard to call. The CDR3 runs to 14 residues. The germline V gene has CDR1 SGDLS and CDR2 YYNGEE. With 0 bases removed from V and 8 bases from J, the gap between germline ends came to 14 bases. In nucleotides, the CDR3 is TGTGCCAGCAGCGTAGAAGGGCGGGGATCGGAAGCTTTCTTT. Translating it yields CASSVEGRGSEAFF.

V and J are TRBV10-1 and TRBJ1-3; 10 bases line up with TRBD1. Germline V CDR1 and CDR2: WNHNN, SYGVQD (reference sequence). This CDR3 is built from 19 residues. J gave up 0 bases and V 2 bases, and 10 bases lay outside the gene matches. The CDR3 loop is CASSERDRGLPRSGNTIYF. The CDR3 DNA reads TGCGCCAGCAGTGAGAGGGACAGGGGACTACCTCGCTCTGGAAACACCATATATTTT.

The J gene is TRBJ2-2, the V gene TRBV10-3; 8 bases agree with TRBD2. V trimming: 4 bases; J trimming: 7 bases; junction bases outside the gene matches: 5. The V gene's germline CDR1 is ENHRY and CDR2 SYGVKD. CDR3 length: 14 amino acids. CDR3 DNA sequence: TGTGCCATCAGTGTCGGGGGGGCGATCGGGGAGCTGTTTTTT. As protein: CAISVGGAIGELFF.